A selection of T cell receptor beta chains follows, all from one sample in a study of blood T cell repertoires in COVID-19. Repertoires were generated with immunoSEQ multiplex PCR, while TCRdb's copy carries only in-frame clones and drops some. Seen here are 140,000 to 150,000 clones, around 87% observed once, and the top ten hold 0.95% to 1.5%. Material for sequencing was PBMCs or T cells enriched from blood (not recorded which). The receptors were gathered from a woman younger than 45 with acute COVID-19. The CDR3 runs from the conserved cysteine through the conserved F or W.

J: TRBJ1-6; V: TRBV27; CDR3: CASRTGGNSPLHF
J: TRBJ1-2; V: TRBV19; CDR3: CASTPRDTYGYTF
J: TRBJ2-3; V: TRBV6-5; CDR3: CASSYTTGVDTQYF
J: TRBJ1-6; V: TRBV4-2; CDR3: CASSQEGQGPLNSPLHF
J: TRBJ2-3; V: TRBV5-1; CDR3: CASSSGRWDITDTQYF
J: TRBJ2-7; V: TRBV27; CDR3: CASSLRERESSYEQYF
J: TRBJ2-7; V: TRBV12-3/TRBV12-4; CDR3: CASSTGAYEQYF
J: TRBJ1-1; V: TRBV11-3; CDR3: CASSLRFDTEAFF
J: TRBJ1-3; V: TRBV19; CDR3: CASAVSRTLHSGNTIYF
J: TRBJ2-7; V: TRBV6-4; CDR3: CARKSGTGSGEQYF
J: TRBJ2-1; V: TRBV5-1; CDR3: CASSSLAGQPFF
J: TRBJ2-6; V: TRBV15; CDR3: CATSRISSGSGANVLTF
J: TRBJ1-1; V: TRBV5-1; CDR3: CASNHAGGTEAFF
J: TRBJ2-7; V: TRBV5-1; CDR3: CASSRGGLAGVGEQYF
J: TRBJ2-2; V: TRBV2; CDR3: CASSSSGGNTGELFF
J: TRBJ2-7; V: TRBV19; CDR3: CASSIVGQGPYEQYF
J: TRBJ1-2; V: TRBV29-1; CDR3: CSAKGQDDGYTF
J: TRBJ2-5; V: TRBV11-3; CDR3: CASSLPGSETQYF
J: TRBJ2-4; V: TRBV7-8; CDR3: CASSPQFAKNIQYF
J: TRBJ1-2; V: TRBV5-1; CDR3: CASSRTGTGVGYTF
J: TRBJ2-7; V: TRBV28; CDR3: CASSTIPGLPSYEQYF
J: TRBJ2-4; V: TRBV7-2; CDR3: CASSLAATLAKNIQYF
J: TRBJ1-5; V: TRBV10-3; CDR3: CAITQGASQPQHF
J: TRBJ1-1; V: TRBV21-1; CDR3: CASSKGTPGTGAFF
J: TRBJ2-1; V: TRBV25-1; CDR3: CASSESDNSYNEQFF
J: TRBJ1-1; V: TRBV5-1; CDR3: CASSSTGNTEAFF
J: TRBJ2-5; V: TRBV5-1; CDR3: CASSLTRETQYF
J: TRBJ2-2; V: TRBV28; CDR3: CASSPTGADRGVTGELFF
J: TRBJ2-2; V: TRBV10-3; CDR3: CAISESGFGGGVNTGELFF